This T cell receptor (beta chain) was observed in a study of immune evolution from preneoplasia to lung adenocarcinoma. In the study overall: HLA loss of heterozygosity: roughly 6.6% AIS, around 16% MIA, about 30% ADC, none AAH.

Using immunoSEQ multiplex PCR, the repertoire was profiled, and TCRdb retains in-frame clones only, with some absent. The table lists approximately 2,500 clones, approximately 80% of them singletons, with about 5% in the top ten. V trimming: 10 bases; J trimming: 1 base; junction bases outside the gene matches: 11. CDR3 length equals 15 residues. Looked up from germline, CDR1 is SNHLY and CDR2 is FYNNEI. Between the mid-2010s and the late 2010s, patients underwent resection in Japan or China. Overall study findings and caveats: Clonality was highest in normal lung, lower in later-stage lesions apparently.

There are a few counts of this clone. What it binds is unknown. The rearrangement joins TRBV2 to TRBJ2-7, with 9 bases lining up with TRBD1. The material sequenced was FFPE invasive lung adenocarcinoma tissue. This sequence was found in a person aged 60-79 years with invasive lung adenocarcinoma. The CDR3 sequence: CAIFAVTGGSYEQYF. The CDR3 DNA reads TGTGCCATCTTCGCGGTGACAGGGGGTTCCTACGAGCAGTACTTC.